These T cell receptor beta chains were read from a single sample in a study of blood T cells in healthy people across ages. TCRdb independently ran MiXCR on the 5' RACE reads; one entry per CDR3 protein. The sample holds 800,000 or so distinct CDR3 sequences; just under 25% are singletons and the top ten take 3% to 4%. This same sample was also part of a study on T cells of mothers and their children.

The sample was blood. Source of these receptors: a boy between 10 and 17 years old in good health. Both conserved end residues are part of each CDR3. The D gene is left open where the match is weak. Some rows mark clone size as missing; the rest say once, few, many or name a class of expanded clone.

v_gene	j_gene	abundance	d_gene	CDR3aa	CDR3nt
TRBV20-1	TRBJ2-4	-	-	CSAPGPGLAKNIQYF	TGCAGTGCTCCCGGACCCGGGCTCGCCAAAAACATTCAGTACTTC
TRBV20-1	TRBJ1-2	few	-	CSARPLGGITGGFGYTF	TGCAGTGCTAGACCCCTGGGGGGGATAACCGGAGGTTTTGGCTACACCTTC
TRBV12-3/TRBV12-4	TRBJ1-3	-	-	CASSPGRVTSGNTIYF	TGTGCCAGCAGTCCGGGCAGGGTGACCTCTGGAAACACCATATATTTT
TRBV7-3	TRBJ2-1	-	-	CASSIDSTSGNEQFF	TGTGCCAGCAGTATCGACAGTACCTCGGGCAATGAGCAGTTCTTC
TRBV4-1	TRBJ2-7	-	-	CASSVKESYEQYF	TGCGCCAGCAGCGTAAAAGAGTCGTACGAGCAGTACTTC
TRBV7-9	TRBJ2-7	few	-	CASSLPGAGEQYF	TGTGCCAGCAGCTTACCAGGGGCCGGTGAGCAGTACTTC
TRBV3-1	TRBJ2-7	-	TRBD2	CASSPVRGGSYEQYF	TGTGCCAGCAGCCCAGTGCGGGGGGGGAGCTACGAGCAGTACTTC
TRBV25-1	TRBJ2-4	-	-	CASSELGRNIQYF	TGTGCCAGCAGTGAATTAGGCCGAAACATTCAGTACTTC
TRBV20-1	TRBJ2-1	few	TRBD2	CSASQRREPYNEQFF	TGCAGTGCTAGTCAAAGGCGGGAGCCCTACAATGAGCAGTTCTTC
TRBV9	TRBJ2-2	-	TRBD1	CASSGPGQGAERVNTGELFF	TGTGCCAGCAGCGGTCCGGGACAGGGGGCCGAGCGGGTGAACACCGGGGAGCTGTTTTTT
TRBV29-1	TRBJ2-1	few	TRBD2	CSVESSGGLRGQFF	TGCAGCGTTGAGTCTAGCGGGGGGCTACGGGGGCAGTTCTTC
TRBV20-1	TRBJ1-6	-	-	CSARTQREDSPLHF	TGCAGTGCGCGGACACAGCGAGAGGATTCACCCCTCCACTTT
TRBV10-3	TRBJ2-3	-	-	CAISDRAGLSTDTQYF	TGTGCCATCAGTGACAGGGCCGGTCTAAGCACAGATACGCAGTATTTT
TRBV20-1	TRBJ2-5	-	-	CSAGTRGFSGTQYF	TGCAGTGCTGGGACGAGGGGCTTTTCTGGGACCCAGTACTTC
TRBV7-9	TRBJ2-3	-	-	CASSYAPSLTDTQYF	TGTGCCAGCAGCTATGCCCCCTCTCTCACAGATACGCAGTATTTT
TRBV6-1	TRBJ2-5	-	-	CASSELTKETQYF	TGTGCCAGCAGTGAATTGACGAAAGAGACCCAGTACTTC
TRBV28	TRBJ1-2	few	-	CASSFLLTHGYTF	TGTGCCAGCAGTTTCTTGCTGACCCACGGCTACACCTTC
TRBV7-9	TRBJ2-5	few	TRBD1	CASSLADRGETQYF	TGTGCCAGCAGCTTAGCGGACAGGGGGGAGACCCAGTACTTC
TRBV4-3	TRBJ2-7	-	-	CASSQVDSSYEQYF	TGCGCCAGCAGCCAAGTTGACAGCTCCTACGAGCAGTACTTC
TRBV4-3	TRBJ2-7	-	TRBD1	CASSQELGVGTASYEQYF	TGCGCCAGCAGCCAAGAATTGGGGGTAGGGACAGCCTCCTACGAGCAGTACTTC
TRBV6-6	TRBJ2-5	-	-	CASSYPTEETQYF	TGTGCCAGCAGTTACCCGACAGAAGAGACCCAGTACTTC
TRBV20-1	TRBJ1-1	many	-	CSARGNTEAFF	TGCAGTGCGAGAGGGAACACTGAAGCTTTCTTT
TRBV5-1	TRBJ2-7	few	-	CASGPTGDYEQYF	TGCGCCAGCGGACCGACTGGGGACTACGAGCAGTACTTC
TRBV27	TRBJ1-6	-	-	CASSLSYSRAGNSPLHF	TGTGCCAGCAGTTTATCGTATAGCCGGGCGGGGAATTCACCCCTCCACTTT
TRBV4-3	TRBJ2-3	few	TRBD2	CASSQDGPGGLADTQYF	TGCGCCAGCAGCCAAGATGGGCCGGGGGGGCTCGCAGATACGCAGTATTTT
TRBV20-1	TRBJ1-1	-	-	CSARDRQVKNTEAFF	TGCAGTGCTAGAGATCGCCAGGTTAAGAACACTGAAGCTTTCTTT
TRBV28	TRBJ2-7	-	-	CASSSTGHFYEQYF	TGTGCCAGCAGTTCCACGGGACATTTCTACGAGCAGTACTTC
TRBV7-6	TRBJ1-2	-	-	CASSHITDYGYTF	TGTGCCAGCAGCCATATCACGGATTATGGCTACACCTTC
TRBV5-1	TRBJ2-6	-	TRBD2	CASSTGTSGGAGANVLTF	TGCGCCAGCAGCACGGGGACTAGCGGGGGAGCCGGGGCCAACGTCCTGACTTTC
TRBV5-5	TRBJ2-7	few	TRBD1	CASTTDRVNSYEQYF	TGTGCCAGCACCACGGACAGGGTGAATTCCTACGAGCAGTACTTC
TRBV10-3	TRBJ1-5	-	-	CAISGQDNQSQHF	TGTGCCATCAGTGGACAGGACAATCAGTCCCAGCATTTT
TRBV6-2/TRBV6-3	TRBJ2-4	-	-	CASRSTGEGENIQYF	TGTGCCAGCAGATCGACAGGGGAGGGGGAAAACATTCAGTACTTC
TRBV28	TRBJ2-5	few	-	CASSFRRSGSGETQYF	TGTGCCAGCAGTTTCCGCCGGTCGGGGAGTGGGGAGACCCAGTACTTC
TRBV7-9	TRBJ1-3	few	TRBD1	CASSARGQAGSGNTIYF	TGTGCCAGCAGCGCCCGAGGACAGGCAGGCTCTGGAAACACCATATATTTT
TRBV7-9	TRBJ1-6	-	-	CASSLMAGVGSPLHF	TGTGCCAGCAGCTTGATGGCGGGTGTTGGATCACCCCTCCACTTT
TRBV29-1	TRBJ2-3	-	TRBD1	CSVAGTGPSSTDTQYF	TGCAGCGTCGCCGGGACAGGGCCTTCTAGCACAGATACGCAGTATTTT
TRBV6-2/TRBV6-3	TRBJ1-5	few	-	CASSYQGRQPQHF	TGTGCCAGCAGTTATCAGGGACGGCAGCCCCAGCATTTT
TRBV29-1	TRBJ1-1	-	TRBD1	CSASGTGDLRGNTEAFF	TGCAGTGCATCCGGGACAGGTGACCTTCGGGGGAACACTGAAGCTTTCTTT
TRBV6-1	TRBJ2-7	-	TRBD2	CASAGLADRGEQYF	TGTGCCAGCGCGGGGCTAGCGGACCGAGGGGAGCAGTACTTC
TRBV27	TRBJ2-5	few	-	CASKQATGFADEQYF	TGTGCCAGCAAACAGGCTACGGGGTTTGCGGATGAGCAGTACTTC
TRBV4-3	TRBJ1-1	-	-	CASSQDYGDMGENTEAFF	TGCGCCAGCAGCCAAGATTACGGGGATATGGGCGAGAACACTGAAGCTTTCTTT
TRBV20-1	TRBJ2-5	once	-	CSAPTALETQYF	TGCAGTGCTCCCACTGCCTTAGAGACCCAGTACTTC
TRBV4-3	TRBJ2-7	-	-	CASSQSYGDPSEQYF	TGCGCCAGCAGCCAATCCTACGGGGACCCCTCCGAGCAGTACTTC
TRBV5-1	TRBJ2-2	few	-	CASSAGQPTGELFF	TGCGCCAGCAGCGCGGGACAGCCCACCGGGGAGCTGTTTTTT
TRBV29-1	TRBJ1-5	few	TRBD1	CSVGEGAGMPQHF	TGCAGCGTTGGGGAGGGGGCAGGGATGCCCCAGCATTTT
TRBV3-1	TRBJ2-1	once	-	CASSRDVVNNEQFF	TGTGCCAGCAGCCGTGATGTGGTTAACAATGAGCAGTTCTTC
TRBV4-3	TRBJ1-5	-	-	CASSQDTQLNQPQHF	TGCGCCAGCAGCCAAGATACACAACTCAATCAGCCCCAGCATTTT
TRBV4-1	TRBJ2-3	-	-	CASSQALGTDTQYF	TGCGCCAGCAGCCAAGCACTAGGGACAGATACGCAGTATTTT
TRBV4-2	TRBJ2-3	once	-	CASSQGLKNTDTQYF	TGTGCCAGCAGCCAAGGACTGAAAAACACAGATACGCAGTATTTT
TRBV4-3	TRBJ2-2	-	-	CASSQDPEGVNTGELFF	TGCGCCAGCAGCCAAGATCCTGAGGGCGTGAACACCGGGGAGCTGTTTTTT
TRBV28	TRBJ2-7	-	-	CASSFWSDYVQYF	TGTGCCAGCAGTTTCTGGTCAGATTACGTGCAGTACTTC
TRBV10-3	TRBJ1-1	-	-	CAISDPALQNTEAFF	TGTGCCATCAGTGATCCCGCCCTACAGAACACTGAAGCTTTCTTT